This T cell receptor beta chain was retrieved from a study of post-analysis software for immune sequencing data. Regarding this clonotype: The antigen is unknown.

Overall study findings and caveats: By F measure, samples from a shared preparation batch strongly co-clustered. Those with multiple sclerosis, the patient group, showed significantly lower normalized Chao1 diversity than controls. Controls showed lower frequencies than patients for a handful of TRBV segments, and TRBV5-6, TRBV5-1 and TRBV20-1 were among these.

Built from TCR beta cDNA, the libraries had unique molecular identifiers in them. The yield from roughly 1 to 10 million T cells was roughly 500,000 cDNA molecules in total. TCRdb re-called the PCR reads through MiXCR, storing one row per CDR3 protein. The sample holds 820,000 or so distinct CDR3 sequences; about 53% are singletons and the top ten take approximately 4.3%. Per germline, CDR1 SGHVS and CDR2 FQNEAQ. This CDR3 contains 16 residues. Unmatched junction bases numbered 12, after V lost 5 bases and J lost 4 bases. The sequence came from a girl aged 10 to 17 with multiple sclerosis. Sequences were obtained from blood. The chain couples TRBV7-8 to TRBJ2-7; TRBD1 matches at 9 bases. The CDR3 region has the DNA TGTGCCAGCAGCCCCTCCCAAGGGACAGGGAGGTACGAGCAGTACTTC. Translation gives CASSPSQGTGRYEQYF.